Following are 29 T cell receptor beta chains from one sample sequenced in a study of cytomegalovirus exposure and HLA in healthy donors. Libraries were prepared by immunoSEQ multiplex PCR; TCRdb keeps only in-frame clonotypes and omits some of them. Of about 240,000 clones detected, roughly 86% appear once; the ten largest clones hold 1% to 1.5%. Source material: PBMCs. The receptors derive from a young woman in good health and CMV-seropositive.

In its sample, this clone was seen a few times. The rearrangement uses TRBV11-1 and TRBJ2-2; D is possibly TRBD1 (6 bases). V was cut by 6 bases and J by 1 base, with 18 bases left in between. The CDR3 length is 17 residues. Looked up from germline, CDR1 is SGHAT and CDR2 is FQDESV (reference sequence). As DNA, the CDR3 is TGTGCCAGCAGACCCGGGACATGGGAGCAGAACACCGGGGAGCTGTTTTTT. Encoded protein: CASRPGTWEQNTGELFF.

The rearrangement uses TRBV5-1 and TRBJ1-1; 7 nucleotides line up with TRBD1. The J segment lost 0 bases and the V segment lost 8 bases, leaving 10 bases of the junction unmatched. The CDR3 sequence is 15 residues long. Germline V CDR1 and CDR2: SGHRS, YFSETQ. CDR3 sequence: CASMNRDSMNTEAFF. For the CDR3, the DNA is TGCGCCAGTATGAACCGGGACAGCATGAACACTGAAGCTTTCTTT.

The CDR3 reads CASSFGGGQEQYF. The CDR3 nucleotides are TGCGCCAGCAGCTTCGGGGGAGGACAAGAGCAGTACTTC. V is TRBV5-1 and J is TRBJ2-7; possible D gene TRBD2, 6 bases. Trimming removed 2 bases at V and 7 bases at J, with 13 bases between. The V gene's germline CDR1 is SGHRS and CDR2 YFSETQ. This CDR3 comprises 13 residues.

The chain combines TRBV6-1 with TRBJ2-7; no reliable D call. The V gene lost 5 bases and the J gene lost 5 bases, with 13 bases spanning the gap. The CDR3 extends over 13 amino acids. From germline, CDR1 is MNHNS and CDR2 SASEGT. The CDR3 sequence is CASSLRQQNEQYF. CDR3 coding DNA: TGTGCCAGCAGTTTACGTCAACAGAACGAGCAGTACTTC.

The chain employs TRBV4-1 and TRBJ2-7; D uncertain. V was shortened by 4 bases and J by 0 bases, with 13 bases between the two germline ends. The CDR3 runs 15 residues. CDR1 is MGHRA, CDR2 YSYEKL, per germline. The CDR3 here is CASSRTKADSYEQYF. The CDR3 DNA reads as TGCGCCAGCAGCCGTACAAAGGCGGACTCCTACGAGCAGTACTTC.

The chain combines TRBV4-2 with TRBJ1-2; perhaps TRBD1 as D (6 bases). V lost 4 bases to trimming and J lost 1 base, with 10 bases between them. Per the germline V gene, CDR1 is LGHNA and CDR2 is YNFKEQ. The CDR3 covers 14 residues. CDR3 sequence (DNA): TGTGCCAGCAGCCCAGGGGTGGGTAACTATGGCTACACCTTC. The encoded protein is CASSPGVGNYGYTF.

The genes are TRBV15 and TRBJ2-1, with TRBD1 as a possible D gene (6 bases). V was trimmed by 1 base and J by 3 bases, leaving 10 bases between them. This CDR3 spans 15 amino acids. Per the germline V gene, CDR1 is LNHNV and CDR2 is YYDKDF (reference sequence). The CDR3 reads CATSRGGQGYNEQFF. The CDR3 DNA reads TGTGCCACCAGCAGAGGGGGGCAGGGCTACAATGAGCAGTTCTTC.

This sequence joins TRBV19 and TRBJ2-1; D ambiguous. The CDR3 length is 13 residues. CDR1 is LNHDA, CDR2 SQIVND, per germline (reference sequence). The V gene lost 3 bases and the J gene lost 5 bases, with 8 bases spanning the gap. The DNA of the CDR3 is TGTGCCAGTAGTATTTCGTCTGACAATGAGCAGTTCTTC. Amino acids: CASSISSDNEQFF.

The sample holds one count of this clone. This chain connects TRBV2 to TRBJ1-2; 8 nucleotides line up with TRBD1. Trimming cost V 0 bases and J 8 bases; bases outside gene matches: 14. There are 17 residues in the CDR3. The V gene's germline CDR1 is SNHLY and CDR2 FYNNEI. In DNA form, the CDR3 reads TGTGCCAGCAGTGAAGCCACCAGCCTTCGACAGGGGAGAGGCTACACCTTC. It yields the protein CASSEATSLRQGRGYTF.

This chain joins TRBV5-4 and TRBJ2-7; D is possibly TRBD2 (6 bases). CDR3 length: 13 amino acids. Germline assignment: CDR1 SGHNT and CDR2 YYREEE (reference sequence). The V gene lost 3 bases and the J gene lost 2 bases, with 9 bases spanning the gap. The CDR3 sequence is CASSYAGTYEQYF. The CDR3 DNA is TGTGCCAGCAGCTATGCGGGGACCTACGAGCAGTACTTC.

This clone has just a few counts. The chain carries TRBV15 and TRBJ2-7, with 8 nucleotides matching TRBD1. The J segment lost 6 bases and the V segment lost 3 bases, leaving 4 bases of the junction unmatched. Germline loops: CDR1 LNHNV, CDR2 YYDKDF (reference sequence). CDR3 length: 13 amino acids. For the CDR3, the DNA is TGTGCCACCAGCAGCCGACAGGGGTCCGAGCAGTACTTC. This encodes CATSSRQGSEQYF. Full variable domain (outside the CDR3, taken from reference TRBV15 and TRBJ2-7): DAMVIQNPRYQVTQFGKPVTLSCSQTLNHNVMYWYQQKSSQAPKLLFHYYDKDFNNEADTPDNFQSRRPNTSFCFLDIRSPGLGDTAMYLCATSSRQGSEQYFGPGTRLTVT.

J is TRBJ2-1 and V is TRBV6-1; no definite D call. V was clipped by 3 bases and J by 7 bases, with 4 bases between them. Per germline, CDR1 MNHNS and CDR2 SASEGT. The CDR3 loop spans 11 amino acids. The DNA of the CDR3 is TGTGCCAGCAGTGATTTAAATGAGCAGTTCTTC. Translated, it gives CASSDLNEQFF.

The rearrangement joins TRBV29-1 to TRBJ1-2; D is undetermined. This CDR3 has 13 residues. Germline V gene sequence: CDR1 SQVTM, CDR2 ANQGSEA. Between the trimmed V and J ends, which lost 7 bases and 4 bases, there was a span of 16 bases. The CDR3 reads CSAITMTGYGYTF. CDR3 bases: TGCAGCGCGATAACCATGACGGGCTATGGCTACACCTTC.

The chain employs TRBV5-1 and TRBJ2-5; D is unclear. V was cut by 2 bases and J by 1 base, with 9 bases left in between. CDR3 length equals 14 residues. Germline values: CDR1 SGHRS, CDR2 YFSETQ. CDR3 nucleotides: TGCGCCAGCAGCTTCCAAGTCAGCCAAGAGACCCAGTACTTC. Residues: CASSFQVSQETQYF. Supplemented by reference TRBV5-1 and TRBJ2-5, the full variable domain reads KAGVTQTPRYLIKTRGQQVTLSCSPISGHRSVSWYQQTPGQGLQFLFEYFSETQRNKGNFPGRFSGRQFSNSRSEMNVSTLELGDSALYLCASSFQVSQETQYFGPGTRLLVL.

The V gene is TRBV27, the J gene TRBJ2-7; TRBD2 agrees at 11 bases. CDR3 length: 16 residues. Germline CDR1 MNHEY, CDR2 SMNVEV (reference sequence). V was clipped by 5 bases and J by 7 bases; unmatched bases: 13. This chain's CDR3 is CASSVHTPGLAEEQYF. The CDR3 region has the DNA TGTGCCAGCAGTGTGCATACTCCGGGACTAGCGGAAGAGCAGTACTTC.

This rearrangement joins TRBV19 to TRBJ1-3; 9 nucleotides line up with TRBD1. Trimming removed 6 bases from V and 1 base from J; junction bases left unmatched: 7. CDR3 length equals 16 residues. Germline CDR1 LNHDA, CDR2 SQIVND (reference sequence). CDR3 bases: TGTGCCAGTAGCGATCCGGGACAGGGATCTGGAAACACCATATATTTT. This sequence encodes CASSDPGQGSGNTIYF. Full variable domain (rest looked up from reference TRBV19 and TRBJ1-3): DGGITQSPKYLFRKEGQNVTLSCEQNLNHDAMYWYRQDPGQGLRLIYYSQIVNDFQKGDIAEGYSVSREKKESFPLTVTSAQKNPTAFYLCASSDPGQGSGNTIYFGEGSWLTVV.

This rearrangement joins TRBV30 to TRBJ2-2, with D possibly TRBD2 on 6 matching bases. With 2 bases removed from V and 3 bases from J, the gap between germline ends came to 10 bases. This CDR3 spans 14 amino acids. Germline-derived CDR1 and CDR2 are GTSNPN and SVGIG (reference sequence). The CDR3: CAWSNGGYTGELFF. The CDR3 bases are TGTGCCTGGAGTAATGGGGGGTACACCGGGGAGCTGTTTTTT. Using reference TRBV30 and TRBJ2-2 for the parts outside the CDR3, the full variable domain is SQTIHQWPATLVQPVGSPLSLECTVEGTSNPNLYWYRQAAGRGLQLLFYSVGIGQISSEVPQNLSASRPQDRQFILSSKKLLLSDSGFYLCAWSNGGYTGELFFGEGSRLTVL.

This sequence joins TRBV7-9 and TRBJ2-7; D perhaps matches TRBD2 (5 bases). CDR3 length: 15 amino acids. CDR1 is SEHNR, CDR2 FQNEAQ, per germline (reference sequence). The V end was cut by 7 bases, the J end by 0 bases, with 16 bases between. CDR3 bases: TGTGCCAGCATCCCAAGTAACGGACTCTCCTACGAGCAGTACTTC. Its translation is CASIPSNGLSYEQYF.

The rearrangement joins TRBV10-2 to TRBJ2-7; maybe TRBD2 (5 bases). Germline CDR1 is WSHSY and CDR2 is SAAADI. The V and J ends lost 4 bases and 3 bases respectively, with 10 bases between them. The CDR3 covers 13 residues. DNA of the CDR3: TGCGCCAGCAGTGTAGCCGGGGTCTACGAGCAGTACTTC. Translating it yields CASSVAGVYEQYF.

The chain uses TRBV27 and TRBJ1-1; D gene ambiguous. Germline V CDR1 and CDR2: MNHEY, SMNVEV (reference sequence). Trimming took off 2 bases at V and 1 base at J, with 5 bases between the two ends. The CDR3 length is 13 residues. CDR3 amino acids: CASSLAGNTEAFF. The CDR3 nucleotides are TGTGCCAGCAGTTTAGCCGGGAACACTGAAGCTTTCTTT.

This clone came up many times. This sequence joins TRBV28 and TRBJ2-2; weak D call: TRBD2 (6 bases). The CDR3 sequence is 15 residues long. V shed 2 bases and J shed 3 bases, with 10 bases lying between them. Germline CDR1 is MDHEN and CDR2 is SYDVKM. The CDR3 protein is CASSLGGSDTGELFF. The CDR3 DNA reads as TGTGCCAGCAGTTTAGGGGGGAGCGACACCGGGGAGCTGTTTTTT.

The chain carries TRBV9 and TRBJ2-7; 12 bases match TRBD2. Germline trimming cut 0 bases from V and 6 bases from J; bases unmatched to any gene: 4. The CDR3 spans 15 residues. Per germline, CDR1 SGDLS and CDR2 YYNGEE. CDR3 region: CASSVVASGRAEQYF. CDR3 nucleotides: TGTGCCAGCAGCGTAGTAGCTAGCGGGAGGGCCGAGCAGTACTTC.

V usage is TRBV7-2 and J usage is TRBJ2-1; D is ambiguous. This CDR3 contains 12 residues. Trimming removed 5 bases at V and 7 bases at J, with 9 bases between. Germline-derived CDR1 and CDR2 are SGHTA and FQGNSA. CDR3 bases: TGTGCCAGCAGCGTCCTAGGAAATGAGCAGTTCTTC. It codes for CASSVLGNEQFF. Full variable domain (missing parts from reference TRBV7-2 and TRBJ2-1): GAGVSQSPSNKVTEKGKDVELRCDPISGHTALYWYRQSLGQGLEFLIYFQGNSAPDKSGLPSDRFSAERTGGSVSTLTIQRTQQEDSAVYLCASSVLGNEQFFGPGTRLTVL.

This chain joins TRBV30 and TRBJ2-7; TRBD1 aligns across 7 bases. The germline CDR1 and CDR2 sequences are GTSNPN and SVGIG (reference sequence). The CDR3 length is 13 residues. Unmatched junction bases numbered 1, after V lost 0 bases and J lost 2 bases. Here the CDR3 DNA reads TGTGCCTGGAGTGTTGACAGGGCCTACGAGCAGTACTTC. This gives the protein CAWSVDRAYEQYF.

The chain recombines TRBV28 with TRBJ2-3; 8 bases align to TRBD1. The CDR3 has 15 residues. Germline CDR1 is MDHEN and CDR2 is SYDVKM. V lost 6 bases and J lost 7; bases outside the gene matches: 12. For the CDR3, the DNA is TGTGCCAGCAGGGGCAGGGGGCGCAATTCTTATACGCAGTATTTT. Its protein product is CASRGRGRNSYTQYF. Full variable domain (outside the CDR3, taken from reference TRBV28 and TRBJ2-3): DVKVTQSSRYLVKRTGEKVFLECVQDMDHENMFWYRQDPGLGLRLIYFSYDVKMKEKGDIPEGYSVSREKKERFSLILESASTNQTSMYLCASRGRGRNSYTQYFGPGTRLTVL.

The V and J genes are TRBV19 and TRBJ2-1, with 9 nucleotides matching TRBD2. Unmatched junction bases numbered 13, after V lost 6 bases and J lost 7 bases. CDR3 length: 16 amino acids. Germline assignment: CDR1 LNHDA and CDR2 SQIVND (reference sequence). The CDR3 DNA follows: TGTGCCAGTAGGGGAAGTAGCGGGGGCCCCTCGAATGAGCAGTTCTTC. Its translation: CASRGSSGGPSNEQFF.

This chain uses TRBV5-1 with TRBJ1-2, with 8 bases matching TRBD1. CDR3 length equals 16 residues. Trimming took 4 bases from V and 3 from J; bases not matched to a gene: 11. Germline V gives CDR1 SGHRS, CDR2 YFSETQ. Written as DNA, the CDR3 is TGCGCCAGCAGCAACGGACAGGGTTGGATTGACTATGGCTACACCTTC. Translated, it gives CASSNGQGWIDYGYTF.

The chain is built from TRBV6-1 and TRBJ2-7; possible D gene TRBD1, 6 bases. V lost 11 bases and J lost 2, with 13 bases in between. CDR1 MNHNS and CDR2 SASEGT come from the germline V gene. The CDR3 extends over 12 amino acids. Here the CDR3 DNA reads TGTGCCTGTGACAGGCCAGCCTACGAGCAGTACTTC. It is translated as CACDRPAYEQYF.

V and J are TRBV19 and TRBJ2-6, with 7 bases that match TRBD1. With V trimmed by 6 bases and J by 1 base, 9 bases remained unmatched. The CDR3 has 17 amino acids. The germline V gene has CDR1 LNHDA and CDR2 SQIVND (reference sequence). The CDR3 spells CASRFWTGDSGANVLTF. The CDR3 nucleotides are TGTGCCAGTAGGTTTTGGACAGGAGATTCTGGGGCCAACGTCCTGACTTTC.